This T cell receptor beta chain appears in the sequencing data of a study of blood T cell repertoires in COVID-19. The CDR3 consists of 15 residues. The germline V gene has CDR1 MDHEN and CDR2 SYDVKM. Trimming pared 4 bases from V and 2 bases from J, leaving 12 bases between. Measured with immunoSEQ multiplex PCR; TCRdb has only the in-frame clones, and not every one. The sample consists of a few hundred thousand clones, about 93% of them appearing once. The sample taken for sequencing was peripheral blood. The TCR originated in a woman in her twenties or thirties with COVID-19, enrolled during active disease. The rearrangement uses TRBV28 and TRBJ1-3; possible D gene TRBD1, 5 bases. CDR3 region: CASSSRDWAGNTIYF. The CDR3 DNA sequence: TGTGCCAGCAGTTCCCGGGACTGGGCTGGAAACACCATATATTTT.